A selection of T cell receptor beta chains follows, all from one sample in a study of OX40 agonist ivuxolimab in advanced cancers. Libraries were prepared by immunoSEQ multiplex PCR; TCRdb keeps only in-frame clonotypes and omits some of them. The sample records around 84,000 clones, 80% to 95% being singletons. This specimen consisted of CD4+ or CD8+ T cells sorted from blood, obtained in a trial of the OX40 agonist ivuxolimab. These receptors originate from an adult with an advanced solid tumor such as melanoma, head and neck, liver or kidney cancer. Both conserved end residues are part of each CDR3. A D gene is named only where the DNA matches it firmly. Clone size is given for some rows only: seen once, a few or many times, or a class if the clone is expanded.

J,D,size,V,DNA,CDR3
TRBJ2-3,NA,once,TRBV28,TGTGCCAGCAGCCCTCATGAGCCTAGCACAGATACGCAGTATTTT,CASSPHEPSTDTQYF
TRBJ1-2,NA,once,TRBV2,TGTGCCAGCAGGGGGTTCAGGGAGGTAACCTATGGCTACACCTTC,CASRGFREVTYGYTF
TRBJ2-3,NA,NA,TRBV4-3,TGCGCCAGCAGCTCCTTTATATCGGTCGCAGATACGCAGTATTTT,CASSSFISVADTQYF
TRBJ1-1,NA,NA,TRBV7-9,TGTGCCAGCAGTGATGGACAGTCTTTCATGAACACTGAAGCTTTCTTT,CASSDGQSFMNTEAFF
TRBJ2-7,TRBD1,NA,TRBV6-5,TGTGCCAGCACAACAGGGGGGCGTGAGCAGTACTTC,CASTTGGREQYF
TRBJ1-5,NA,NA,TRBV2,TGTGCCAGCAAGCCCGACAGAAGCAATCAGCCCCAGCATTTT,CASKPDRSNQPQHF
TRBJ2-1,NA,NA,TRBV27,TGTGCCACCTGGAGGTACAATGAGCAGTTCTTC,CATWRYNEQFF
TRBJ1-3,NA,few,TRBV18,TGTGCCAGCTCACCAGCCTCTAGGAGCGAAAACACCATATATTTT,CASSPASRSENTIYF
TRBJ2-7,TRBD1,NA,TRBV29-1,TGCAGCGTCGACAGGGGCTCTCAGATCGAGCAGTACTTC,CSVDRGSQIEQYF
TRBJ2-5,NA,NA,TRBV5-1,TGCGCCAGCAGCTACGGGACAAACCAAGAGACCCAGTACTTC,CASSYGTNQETQYF
TRBJ2-7,NA,NA,TRBV6-6,TGTGCCAGCCGCGAGGGGGGGGGAGTCACCTACGAGCAGTACTTC,CASREGGGVTYEQYF
TRBJ1-4,NA,NA,TRBV7-6,TGTGCCAGCAGCTCCGGGACCGGAGAAAAACTGTTTTTT,CASSSGTGEKLFF
TRBJ2-7,NA,NA,TRBV11-3,TGTGCCAGCAGCCGTAACATAGGGCCTTACGAGCAGTACTTC,CASSRNIGPYEQYF
TRBJ2-7,NA,NA,TRBV6-5,TGTGCCAGCAGTTACAACCGTAGGGGGTACGAGCAGTACTTC,CASSYNRRGYEQYF
TRBJ2-3,TRBD2,NA,TRBV18,TGTGCCAGCTCACCACTCAAGAGCGGGAGGTCCCCAGATACGCAGTATTTT,CASSPLKSGRSPDTQYF
TRBJ1-3,NA,NA,TRBV28,TGTGCCAGCACCTTGGGGAACTCTGGAAACACCATATATTTT,CASTLGNSGNTIYF
TRBJ2-2,NA,NA,TRBV27,TGTGCCAGCAGTTGGGGACTGCTTGAGACTAGGGCCGGGGAGCTGTTTTTT,CASSWGLLETRAGELFF
TRBJ1-2,NA,once,TRBV6-5,TGTGCCAGCAGTCGGGCGGCGGGCCTAACTCATGGCTACACCTTC,CASSRAAGLTHGYTF
TRBJ1-4,NA,NA,TRBV15,TGTGCCACCAGCAGAGATGGAGGGGTGGCAAGCGAAAAACTGTTTTTT,CATSRDGGVASEKLFF
TRBJ1-5,NA,NA,TRBV19,TGTGCCAGTAGTATGGGGGTTGAACAGCCCCAGCATTTT,CASSMGVEQPQHF
TRBJ1-2,NA,NA,TRBV10-3,TGTGCCATCAGTGGTGGGGACTATGGCTACACCTTC,CAISGGDYGYTF
TRBJ2-7,TRBD2,NA,TRBV4-1,TGCGCCAGCAGCCAAGCTCCCCTAGCGGGAGGGCTACCCTACGAGCAGTACTTC,CASSQAPLAGGLPYEQYF
TRBJ1-1,NA,few,TRBV29-1,TGCAGCGCGCGACGGCAGGACCACACTGAAGCTTTCTTT,CSARRQDHTEAFF
TRBJ1-1,NA,NA,TRBV11-2,TGTGCCAGCAGCCGCCCGGGGACTCAGAACACTGAAGCTTTCTTT,CASSRPGTQNTEAFF
TRBJ2-1,NA,NA,TRBV10-3,TGTGCCATCACCGGGAGCGGCGATGAGCAGTTCTTC,CAITGSGDEQFF
TRBJ1-2,NA,NA,TRBV28,TGTGCCAGCAGTTTCTTGGGCGGTACTTCGGGTGGCTACACCTTC,CASSFLGGTSGGYTF
TRBJ1-2,TRBD1,NA,TRBV19,TGTGCCAGTAGTACCCCGAGAAGGGGGCGATTGGATGGCTACACCTTC,CASSTPRRGRLDGYTF